These 11 T cell receptor beta chains were sequenced from one sample in a study of cytomegalovirus exposure and HLA in healthy donors. A multiplex PCR was run with 60 Vbeta primers and 13 Jbeta primers. Clones were sequenced by immunoSEQ multiplex PCR, and TCRdb holds only the in-frame ones, with some missing. The data hold 180,000 or so clones, with around four fifths observed a single time. The sample comprised PBMCs. These receptor sequences come from a female donor in good health and CMV-seronegative.

The genes are TRBV18 and TRBJ1-2; TRBD1 matches 7 bases. Losses at the gene ends were 0 bases for V and 2 bases for J; bases not matched to a gene: 3. This CDR3 has 15 residues. Germline loops: CDR1 KGHSH, CDR2 LQKENI. CDR3 nucleotide sequence: TGTGCCAGCTCACCACCAGAGGGACAGAACTATGGCTACACCTTC. Encoded protein: CASSPPEGQNYGYTF.

A word on this clone: Other DNA sequences in the same sample also yield this CDR3. This rearrangement joins TRBV6-1 to TRBJ2-7; possibly TRBD1 for D (6 bases). The length of the CDR3 is 14 residues. V lost 0 bases and J 3 bases, leaving 9 bases between the germline ends. Looked up from germline, CDR1 is MNHNS and CDR2 is SASEGT. CDR3 region: CASSEATGIYEQYF. CDR3 sequence (DNA): TGTGCCAGCAGTGAAGCCACAGGGATCTACGAGCAGTACTTC.

This clone was observed a handful of times. This chain connects TRBV13 to TRBJ2-1; the match to TRBD2 covers 7 bases. J gave up 0 bases and V 5 bases, and 7 bases lay outside the gene matches. The CDR3 spans 16 residues. The germline V gene has CDR1 PRHDT and CDR2 FYEKMQ (reference sequence). The DNA for the CDR3 is TGTGCCAGCAGCCTCCTAGCGGATAGCTCCTACAATGAGCAGTTCTTC. Encoded protein: CASSLLADSSYNEQFF.

The chain uses TRBV19 and TRBJ2-3, with 7 nucleotides matching TRBD2. The ends lost 5 bases at V and 1 base at J; junction bases unmatched: 0. Looked up from germline, CDR1 is LNHDA and CDR2 is SQIVND (reference sequence). There are 13 residues in the CDR3. CDR3: CASSAGGTDTQYF. CDR3 bases: TGTGCCAGTAGTGCGGGGGGCACAGATACGCAGTATTTT.

The chain links TRBV28 to TRBJ1-2; 9 bases fit TRBD1. Losses at the gene ends were 6 bases for V and 4 bases for J; bases not matched to a gene: 9. This CDR3 is built from 15 residues. Germline lookup yields CDR1 MDHEN and CDR2 SYDVKM. CDR3 in DNA: TGTGCCAGCAGCCTAGACAGGGGGAGGGTCTATGGCTACACCTTC. It translates to CASSLDRGRVYGYTF.

V usage is TRBV11-2 and J usage is TRBJ2-7; weak D call: TRBD1 (6 bases). Deletions cut 5 bases from V and 2 bases from J, with 13 bases between. This CDR3 spans 14 amino acids. The germline V gene has CDR1 SGHAT and CDR2 FQNNGV. CDR3 sequence: CASSVTGTTYEQYF. CDR3 sequence (DNA): TGTGCCAGCAGCGTGACAGGAACTACCTACGAGCAGTACTTC.

The V gene is TRBV7-9, the J gene TRBJ2-7; no reliable D call. This CDR3 is 14 amino acids long. Germline lookup yields CDR1 SEHNR and CDR2 FQNEAQ (reference sequence). V lost 5 bases to trimming and J lost 1 base, with 12 bases between them. CDR3 loop: CASSKDTLSYEQYF. The CDR3 DNA reads TGTGCCAGCAGCAAAGACACCCTGTCCTACGAGCAGTACTTC.

The chain links TRBV6-5 to TRBJ2-2; D possibly corresponds to TRBD1 (6 bases). Trimming took 7 bases from V and 5 from J, leaving 17 bases between them. CDR3 length: 15 residues. Germline CDR1 is MNHEY and CDR2 is SVGAGI. The CDR3 DNA reads as TGTGCCAGCAACCCCGGGACACTCGAGACCGGGGAGCTGTTTTTT. This gives the protein CASNPGTLETGELFF.

This chain links TRBV25-1 with TRBJ1-1; 12 bases fit TRBD1. Germline CDR1 MGHDK, CDR2 SYGVNS. The V and J ends lost 4 bases and 4 bases, in that order; junction bases with no gene match: 4. The CDR3 spans 15 residues. CDR3: CASSASGQGATEAFF. CDR3 nucleotides: TGTGCCAGCAGTGCCTCGGGACAGGGGGCCACTGAAGCTTTCTTT.

This sequence joins TRBV28 and TRBJ1-6; D may be TRBD1 (6 bases). This CDR3 is built from 15 residues. Germline V CDR1 and CDR2: MDHEN, SYDVKM. Trimming removed 4 bases at V and 0 bases at J, with 7 bases between. CDR3 DNA: TGTGCCAGCAGTTACAGGGACTCCTATAATTCACCCCTCCACTTT. This gives the protein CASSYRDSYNSPLHF.

The chain couples TRBV11-2 to TRBJ2-1, with D possibly matching TRBD2 (7 bases). The V end was cut by 3 bases, the J end by 2 bases, with 11 bases between. The length of the CDR3 is 15 residues. Germline lookup yields CDR1 SGHAT and CDR2 FQNNGV. The CDR3 region is CASSFGGGTYNEQFF. In DNA, the CDR3 is TGTGCCAGCAGCTTTGGGGGGGGCACCTACAATGAGCAGTTCTTC.